This T cell receptor (beta chain) was obtained from a study of blood T cells in healthy people across ages. V shed 6 bases and J shed 5 bases, with 23 bases lying between them. CDR3 size: 17 residues. Germline V gives CDR1 MNHNY, CDR2 SVGAGI (reference sequence). This clonotype was observed a few times. Its antigen is still unknown. Peripheral blood from each donor was collected in a volume of about 10 milliliters. Isolation yielded PBMCs, at least 6.5 million per sample, in every case. The use of a sample-barcoded 5' primer and a J-beta primer mix characterized a second PCR of about 7 to 12 cycles. Via MiXCR, TCRdb re-called the 5' RACE reads, giving one row per CDR3 protein. The sample has around 1,900,000 distinct CDR3 sequences; about two fifths are singletons. Overall study results and limits: Roughly linearly, TCR beta diversity per million T cells fell as age increased. Unknown donor CMV status possibly confounded expanded clonotype changes.

The sequenced sample was blood. The J gene is TRBJ2-1, the V gene TRBV6-6; D is possibly TRBD2 (6 bases). The clonotype comes from a human donor in good health. CDR3 residues: CASRSGRGRQGNNEQFF. As DNA, the CDR3 is TGTGCCAGCAGATCAGGCCGGGGGAGGCAGGGAAACAATGAGCAGTTCTTC.